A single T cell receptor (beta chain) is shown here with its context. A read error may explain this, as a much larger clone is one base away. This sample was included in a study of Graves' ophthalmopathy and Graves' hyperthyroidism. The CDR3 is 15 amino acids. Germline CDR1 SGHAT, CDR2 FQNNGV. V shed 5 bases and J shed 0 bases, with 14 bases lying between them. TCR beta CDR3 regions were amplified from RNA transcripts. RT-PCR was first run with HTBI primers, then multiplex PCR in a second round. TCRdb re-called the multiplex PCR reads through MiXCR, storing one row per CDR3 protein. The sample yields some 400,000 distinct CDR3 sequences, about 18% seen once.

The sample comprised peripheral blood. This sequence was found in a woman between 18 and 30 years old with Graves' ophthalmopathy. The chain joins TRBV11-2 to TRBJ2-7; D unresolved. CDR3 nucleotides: TGTGCCAGCAGCGTGGCGTGGATTGACTCCTACGAGCAGTACTTC. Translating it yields CASSVAWIDSYEQYF. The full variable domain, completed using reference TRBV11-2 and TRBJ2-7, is EAGVAQSPRYKIIEKRQSVAFWCNPISGHATLYWYQQILGQGPKLLIQFQNNGVVDDSQLPKDRFSAERLKGVDSTLKIQPAKLEDSAVYLCASSVAWIDSYEQYFGPGTRLTVT.